Below, 2 T cell receptor beta chains from the same sample are listed, as sequenced in a study of vaccination and CD4 T cells after COVID-19. An Oncomine TCR Beta short-read assay was used to sequence the DNA from cultured CD4+ T cells. TCRdb reprocessed the PCR reads with MiXCR, giving one entry per CDR3 protein. Of some 22,000 distinct CDR3 sequences in the sample, approximately 65% are singletons; the top ten hold 23%. Documented treatment: roughly 11-day PBMC culture with coronavirus spike peptide pools or control peptides (ViraFEST assay). What these receptors recognize is not known. The source material was CD4+ T cells from blood, cultured in vitro, sampled before SARS-CoV-2 vaccination. The source of these receptors is a human donor who received a COVID-19 vaccine.

This clonotype turned up a few times. The V call is TRBV20-1, the J call TRBJ2-3; D uncertain. The V end lost 6 bases, the J end lost 5 bases, and 21 bases lay between the germline ends. Germline CDR1 and CDR2: DFQATT and SNEGSKA (reference sequence). The CDR3 has 15 amino acids. CDR3 bases: TGCAGTGCCATAGACGGGTCCAAGTCCATAGATACGCAGTATTTT. Encoded protein: CSAIDGSKSIDTQYF.

The gene calls are TRBV2 and TRBJ1-5; D is perhaps TRBD1 (5 bases). The CDR3 extends over 15 amino acids. Germline V gene sequence: CDR1 SNHLY, CDR2 FYNNEI. V was clipped by 4 bases and J by 2 bases, with 12 bases between them. CDR3 nucleotides: TGTGCCAGCAGTGGGGGGGTCCTGGGCAATCAGCCCCAGCATTTT. Its protein is CASSGGVLGNQPQHF.